These T cell receptor beta chains were read from a single sample in a study of cytomegalovirus exposure and HLA in healthy donors. Clones were read by immunoSEQ multiplex PCR, and TCRdb kept only the in-frame ones, dropping some. Its clone listing holds roughly 190,000 clones. Input material: PBMCs. The source of these receptors is a woman between 18 and 29 years old in good health and CMV-seropositive. Each CDR3 is given with its conserved first and last residue. The D gene is left open where the match is weak.

j_call d_call cdr3_length v_call cdr3_aa cdr3_nt
TRBJ2-1 NA 13 TRBV5-1 CASSLGQGNEQFF TGCGCCAGCAGCTTGGGTCAGGGCAATGAGCAGTTCTTC
TRBJ1-1 NA 15 TRBV6-5 CASSYQGNMNTEAFF TGTGCCAGCAGTTACCAGGGCAACATGAACACTGAAGCTTTCTTT
TRBJ1-6 NA 14 TRBV21-1 CASSKTGYNSPLHF TGTGCCAGCAGCAAGACAGGCTATAATTCACCCCTCCACTTT
TRBJ2-2 NA 13 TRBV2 CASRPDSTGELFF TGTGCCAGCAGACCTGACAGCACCGGGGAGCTGTTTTTT
TRBJ2-7 TRBD1 16 TRBV2 CASSEGGRGRLYEQYF TGTGCCAGCAGTGAAGGGGGCAGGGGGCGACTCTACGAGCAGTACTTC
TRBJ2-2 NA 12 TRBV27 CASSFRAGELFF TGTGCCAGCAGTTTCCGCGCCGGGGAGCTGTTTTTT
TRBJ1-2 TRBD1 14 TRBV18 CASSYGQGEDGYTF TGTGCCAGCTCATACGGACAGGGGGAGGATGGCTACACCTTC
TRBJ1-2 TRBD1 16 TRBV27 CASSLRGTVANYGYTF TGTGCCAGCAGTTTACGAGGGACAGTCGCTAACTATGGCTACACCTTC
TRBJ2-7 NA 13 TRBV10-3 CAISLALSYEQYF TGTGCCATCAGTCTAGCGCTCTCCTACGAGCAGTACTTC
TRBJ2-5 NA 14 TRBV19 CASSIRPGHETQYF TGTGCCAGTAGTATCCGCCCTGGACATGAGACCCAGTACTTC
TRBJ1-5 NA 14 TRBV4-1 CASSGVAGEQPQHF TGCGCCAGCAGCGGGGTGGCAGGGGAACAGCCCCAGCATTTT
TRBJ2-2 TRBD1 14 TRBV9 CASSGTGGTGELFF TGTGCCAGCAGCGGGACAGGGGGCACCGGGGAGCTGTTTTTT
TRBJ2-1 TRBD2 14 TRBV6-6 CASSKGLAGNEQFF TGTGCCAGCAGCAAAGGACTAGCGGGGAATGAGCAGTTCTTC
TRBJ2-7 TRBD2 15 TRBV5-1 CASSPGSGAWDEQYF TGCGCCAGCAGCCCCGGGAGCGGGGCGTGGGACGAGCAGTACTTC
TRBJ2-7 TRBD2 15 TRBV7-6 CASSSSGTSGTEQYF TGTGCCAGCAGCTCCTCCGGGACTAGCGGGACCGAGCAGTACTTC
TRBJ2-1 TRBD2 19 TRBV10-3 CAISESWGLAGAPYNEQFF TGTGCCATCAGTGAGTCTTGGGGACTAGCGGGAGCCCCCTACAATGAGCAGTTCTTC
TRBJ2-7 NA 15 TRBV18 CASSPTQGMLGEQYF TGTGCCAGCTCACCAACGCAGGGAATGCTGGGTGAGCAGTACTTC
TRBJ1-3 NA 15 TRBV6-5 CASSYLTGSGNTIYF TGTGCCAGCAGTTACTTAACAGGGAGTGGAAACACCATATATTTT
TRBJ2-2 TRBD1 16 TRBV2 CASNPGGTGMTGELFF TGTGCCAGCAACCCAGGGGGGACAGGGATGACCGGGGAGCTGTTTTTT
TRBJ1-1 TRBD1 19 TRBV7-9 CASSLATGQGGVKGNEAFF TGTGCCAGCAGCTTAGCGACTGGACAGGGGGGAGTGAAGGGCAATGAAGCTTTCTTT
TRBJ2-1 NA 14 TRBV19 CASSITWARNEQFF TGTGCCAGTAGTATCACGTGGGCTCGCAATGAGCAGTTCTTC
TRBJ1-4 NA 14 TRBV5-1 CASSSGEVSEKLFF TGCGCCAGCAGCTCGGGGGAAGTGAGTGAAAAACTGTTTTTT
TRBJ1-1 NA 13 TRBV30 CARKGGSNTEAFF TGTGCCCGTAAGGGAGGATCAAACACTGAAGCTTTCTTT
TRBJ1-2 TRBD1 16 TRBV6-5 CASSYSSGTGVYGYTF TGTGCCAGCAGTTACTCTTCCGGGACAGGGGTTTACGGCTACACCTTC
TRBJ1-1 TRBD1 16 TRBV30 CAWSGLGGTGNTEAFF TGTGCCTGGAGTGGACTGGGGGGGACAGGGAACACTGAAGCTTTTTTT
TRBJ2-1 TRBD1 15 TRBV7-3 CASSFHRGERYEQFF TGTGCCAGCAGCTTCCACAGGGGGGAAAGATATGAGCAGTTCTTC
TRBJ2-2 TRBD1 16 TRBV5-1 CASSFRDRVLTGELFF TGCGCCAGCAGCTTCCGGGACAGGGTTTTGACCGGGGAGCTGTTTTTT
TRBJ1-4 NA 14 TRBV7-2 CASSIDRKGEKLFF TGTGCCAGCAGCATTGACAGGAAAGGGGAAAAACTGTTTTTT
TRBJ1-2 TRBD1 13 TRBV19 CASTLGQRLGYTF TGTGCCAGTACCCTGGGACAGCGGCTCGGCTACACCTTC
TRBJ2-1 NA 15 TRBV6-1 CASGPGWSSYNEQFF TGTGCCAGCGGCCCCGGTTGGAGCTCCTACAATGAGCAGTTCTTC
TRBJ2-7 NA 15 TRBV29-1 CSVVRRGGLAYEQYF TGCAGCGTTGTAAGAAGGGGGGGTTTAGCCTACGAGCAGTACTTC
TRBJ2-7 NA 13 TRBV5-6 CASTTGISYEQYF TGTGCCAGCACTACAGGGATCTCCTACGAGCAGTACTTC
TRBJ2-5 TRBD2 14 TRBV6-5 CASSYGTSFETQYF TGTGCCAGCAGTTACGGGACTAGTTTTGAGACCCAGTACTTC
TRBJ2-2 TRBD2 17 TRBV5-4 CASSPRNGGAVPGELFF TGTGCCAGCAGTCCGCGAAACGGGGGGGCCGTTCCCGGGGAGCTGTTTTTT
TRBJ1-5 NA 14 TRBV18 CASSPDAGNQPQHF TGTGCCAGCTCACCCGACGCGGGCAATCAGCCCCAGCATTTT
TRBJ2-1 NA 14 TRBV7-2 CASSLDNYYNEQFF TGTGCCAGCAGCTTGGACAACTACTACAATGAGCAGTTCTTC
TRBJ2-1 NA 14 TRBV2 CASSEGVAWNEQFF TGTGCCAGCAGTGAAGGGGTAGCGTGGAATGAGCAGTTCTTC
TRBJ1-3 TRBD1 16 TRBV7-2 CASSYRQGISGNTIYF TGTGCCAGCAGCTATAGACAGGGAATTTCTGGAAACACCATATATTTT
TRBJ2-2 NA 20 TRBV19 CASSIEFGWGAGANTGELFF TGTGCCAGTAGTATAGAATTCGGTTGGGGTGCGGGGGCAAACACCGGGGAGCTGTTTTTT
TRBJ1-5 NA 14 TRBV4-1 CASSREPVNQPQHF TGCGCCAGCAGCCGAGAACCGGTAAATCAGCCCCAGCATTTT
TRBJ1-1 NA 13 TRBV27 CASSLGQNTEAFF TGTGCCAGCAGTTTGGGCCAGAACACTGAAGCTTTCTTT
TRBJ1-1 NA 14 TRBV18 CASSPATRDTEAFF TGTGCCAGCTCACCGGCCACCCGGGACACTGAAGCTTTCTTT
TRBJ2-5 NA 14 TRBV19 CASSIAVGRETQYF TGTGCCAGTAGTATAGCAGTTGGGAGGGAGACCCAGTACTTC
TRBJ2-3 TRBD2 16 TRBV30 CARKTSGGWGTDTQYF TGTGCCCGTAAAACTAGCGGGGGGTGGGGAACAGATACGCAGTATTTT
TRBJ2-5 NA 12 TRBV5-4 CASSFGGETQYF TGTGCCAGCAGCTTTGGCGGGGAGACCCAGTACTTC
TRBJ2-1 TRBD2 14 TRBV2 CASRPGLAGNEQFF TGTGCCAGCCGCCCCGGACTAGCGGGCAATGAGCAGTTCTTC
TRBJ1-2 NA 14 TRBV2 CASTTWGGSYGYTF TGTGCCAGCACCACTTGGGGGGGATCCTATGGCTACACCTTC
TRBJ2-7 NA 13 TRBV19 CASSTASSYEQYF TGTGCCAGTAGTACCGCGAGCTCCTACGAGCAGTACTTC
TRBJ2-7 NA 13 TRBV30 CAWDMAGNYEQYF TGTGCCTGGGATATGGCGGGGAACTACGAGCAGTACTTC
TRBJ2-7 TRBD2 17 TRBV18 CASSPEKGLAGTYEQYF TGTGCCAGCTCACCAGAAAAGGGACTAGCGGGCACCTACGAGCAGTACTTC
TRBJ1-5 NA 14 TRBV6-5 CASSVDGGAQPQHF TGTGCCAGCAGTGTGGACGGAGGTGCCCAGCCCCAGCATTTT
TRBJ1-3 NA 15 TRBV7-2 CASSLGPGSGNTIYF TGTGCCAGCAGCTTAGGCCCCGGCTCTGGAAACACCATATATTTT
TRBJ2-3 TRBD1 12 TRBV29-1 CSHRGRTDTQYF TGCAGCCACAGGGGCCGCACAGATACGCAGTATTTT